This T cell receptor beta chain was captured in a study of regulatory T cells in long-lasting Graves disease. The overall study: Patients met the persistent Graves' disease definition after over 5 years of antithyroid drugs with positive TSH receptor antibodies.

This CDR3 has 19 residues. Germline V CDR1 and CDR2: SGHRS, YFSETQ. Trimming took 0 bases from V and 0 from J, leaving 21 bases between them. Time point here: persistent/refractory GD, antithyroid drugs over 5 years with positive TRAb. Following extraction of RNA from PBMCs, that RNA was used to make the TCR library. According to the study, TCR beta libraries were built with iRepertoire HTBI primers and CDR3-region Arm-PCR. From the multiplex PCR reads, TCRdb called clonotypes with MiXCR, one entry per CDR3 protein. The sample shows some 430,000 distinct CDR3 sequences, around a fifth of them seen only once.

The V and J genes are TRBV5-1 and TRBJ1-1; TRBD1 might be the D (6 bases). The TCR comes from a female donor with Graves disease. Sequenced here: peripheral blood mononuclear cells (PBMCs), sampled when the disease was refractory, from a patient treated with antithyroid drugs. The CDR3 nucleotides are TGCGCCAGCAGCTTGGTTGGGGGGCCCTTGCCCCGCCTGAACACTGAAGCTTTCTTT. Amino acids: CASSLVGGPLPRLNTEAFF.